These 28 T cell receptor beta chains were all obtained from the same sample, sequenced in a study of T cell repertoires in cytomegalovirus infection. TCRdb independently ran MiXCR on the reads; one entry per CDR3 protein. There are about 7,500 distinct CDR3 sequences in the sample; roughly 50% occur only once, and 55% to 80% lies in the top ten. Which antigens these TCRs recognize remains unknown. Sequences were obtained from PBMCs, sequenced either directly or after in vitro stimulation (not recorded which). The receptors here all came from a human donor in good health (CMV status not recorded). Some clones in this sample may be carry-over from other donors' samples.

As to this clonotype: A read error is likely, as this CDR3 ends without the conserved phenylalanine or tryptophan. Because the CDR3's place on the DNA is in doubt, the DNA is left out and the CDR3 is given as listed by TCRdb. This chain's CDR3 is CACSVSLSTSTYGYNC. This chain uses TRBV27 with TRBJ1-2. The CDR3 spans 16 residues, counting both ends. Germline V lookup: CDR1 MNHEY, CDR2 SMNVEV (reference sequence).

The rearrangement joins TRBV7-2 to TRBJ2-3; possibly TRBD1 or TRBD2 for D (5 bases each). From germline, CDR1 is SGHTA and CDR2 FQGNSA. Trimming stripped 5 bases from V and 3 bases from J, with 12 bases between. This CDR3 contains 14 residues. The CDR3 protein is CASSLVWGTDTQYF. CDR3 nucleotides: TGTGCCAGCAGCCTGGTATGGGGGACAGATACGCAGTATTTT.

The V and J genes are TRBV7-6 and TRBJ1-1, with a tentative D call TRBD1 (5 bases). This CDR3 is 15 amino acids long. Germline V CDR1 and CDR2: SGHVS, FNYEAQ. Between the trimmed V and J ends, which lost 5 bases and 2 bases, there was a span of 15 bases. The CDR3 protein is CASSKDTYPNTEAFF. DNA for the CDR3: TGTGCCAGCAGCAAGGACACTTACCCTAACACTGAAGCTTTCTTT. The variable domain in full, with the rest retrieved from reference TRBV7-6 and TRBJ1-1, is GAGVSQSPRYKVTKRGQDVALRCDPISGHVSLYWYRQALGQGPEFLTYFNYEAQQDKSGLPNDRFSAERPEGSISTLTIQRTEQRDSAMYRCASSKDTYPNTEAFFGQGTRLTVV.

Many counts were recorded for this clonotype. The chain has TRBV6-6 and TRBJ2-7; D is ambiguous. V shed 10 bases and J shed 2 bases, with 18 bases lying between them. From germline, CDR1 is MNHNY and CDR2 SVGAGI (reference sequence). CDR3 length: 14 residues. The CDR3 DNA is TGTGCCACCAGAGTGGACGGCCCCACCTACGAGCAGTACTTC. Translation gives CATRVDGPTYEQYF.

This clonotype was counted at least ten times. The CDR3 sequence: CASSLSLNSRETQYF. In nucleotides, the CDR3 is TGTGCCAGCAGTTTATCCTTAAACTCAAGGGAGACCCAGTACTTC. The chain recombines TRBV27 with TRBJ2-5; the D is unclear. This CDR3 comprises 15 residues. V was trimmed by 0 bases and J by 5 bases, leaving 13 bases between them. Germline V gives CDR1 MNHEY, CDR2 SMNVEV (reference sequence).

A remark on this clonotype: No conserved phenylalanine or tryptophan is present at the end of the CDR3, so a read error is the likely explanation. The rearrangement links TRBV4-1 to TRBJ1-2, with D unclear. V was trimmed by 4 bases and J by 7 bases, leaving 22 bases between them. This CDR3 has 16 amino acids. The germline V gene encodes CDR1 MGHRA and CDR2 YSYEKL. CDR3 amino acids: CASSPGPREQLSGYTS. CDR3 nucleotide sequence: TGCGCCAGCAGCCCAGGCCCCCGGGAACAGCTCTCTGGCTACACCTCC.

The CDR3 DNA sequence: TGTGCCAGCAGTTACGGTCGAGCGGGGGCCCCGCGGACCCAGTACTTC. Translating it yields CASSYGRAGAPRTQYF. The chain recombines TRBV6-6 with TRBJ2-5; 8 bases fit TRBD2. The CDR3 is 16 residues long. After removal of 2 bases from V and 7 bases from J, the junction contained 12 bases not matched to a gene. In germline, CDR1 is MNHNY, CDR2 SVGAGI (reference sequence).

The chain uses TRBV28 and TRBJ2-3; D uncertain. CDR1 is MDHEN, CDR2 SYDVKM, per germline. V dropped 7 bases and J dropped 1 base, with 6 bases sitting between them. The CDR3 has 12 amino acids. The CDR3 region has the DNA TGTGCCAGCACCGGAGGCACAGATACGCAGTATTTT. Its translation is CASTGGTDTQYF. Drawing the rest from reference TRBV28 and TRBJ2-3, the complete variable domain is DVKVTQSSRYLVKRTGEKVFLECVQDMDHENMFWYRQDPGLGLRLIYFSYDVKMKEKGDIPEGYSVSREKKERFSLILESASTNQTSMYLCASTGGTDTQYFGPGTRLTVL.

This clonotype was picked up a small number of times. V and J are TRBV7-8 and TRBJ2-1, with 9 positions matching TRBD2. Unmatched junction bases numbered 17, after V lost 5 bases and J lost 6 bases. The CDR3 totals 18 residues. Per the germline V gene, CDR1 is SGHVS and CDR2 is FQNEAQ. As DNA, the CDR3 is TGTGCCAGCAGCCCACGAAAGAGCGGGGGGCCTACGGGCAATGAGCAGTTCTTC. It yields the protein CASSPRKSGGPTGNEQFF.

A few counts support this clonotype. The chain has TRBV30 and TRBJ1-1, with 8 bases identical to TRBD1. The germline V gene encodes CDR1 GTSNPN and CDR2 SVGIG (reference sequence). V trimming: 2 bases; J trimming: 14 bases; junction bases outside the gene matches: 19. This CDR3 comprises 15 residues. The CDR3 loop reads CAWSNPDRGYFSGFF. The CDR3, as DNA: TGTGCCTGGAGTAACCCCGACAGGGGATATTTTAGCGGATTCTTT.

There are a few counts of this clonotype. Germline is not matched at one junction end, which may reflect a read error. The chain couples TRBV6-1 to TRBJ1-1, with D hard to call. The CDR3 spans 12 residues. The germline CDR1 and CDR2 sequences are MNHNS and SASEGT. The CDR3 sequence: CASTCVRTEACF. The CDR3 nucleotides read TGTGCCAGCACCTGTGTGCGGACGGAAGCTTGCTTT.

As to this clonotype: One end of the junction varies from germline; a read error may be responsible. V gene TRBV7-9 combines with J gene TRBJ2-1; the D is unclear. Germline V CDR1 and CDR2: SEHNR, FQNEAQ (reference sequence). The CDR3 totals 16 residues. The CDR3 sequence: CASSWLRISTYNEHFF. In nucleotides, the CDR3 is TGTGCCAGCAGCTGGTTGAGAATATCCACATACAATGAGCATTTCTTC.

Points on this clonotype: A junction boundary mismatches the germline segment, possibly from a read error. The chain couples TRBV27 to TRBJ2-3; D is unresolved. Germline V lookup: CDR1 MNHEY, CDR2 SMNVEV (reference sequence). The CDR3 runs 10 residues. For the CDR3, the DNA is TGTGCCAGTCACGGCGATAAGACGTACTTT. Amino acids: CASHGDKTYF.

In the case of this clonotype: One junction end does not reproduce the germline sequence, and a read error may be involved. The chain carries TRBV7-2 and TRBJ1-2; 7 bases agree with TRBD1. The CDR3 has 19 amino acids. Germline V gene lookup returns CDR1 SGHTA and CDR2 FQGNSA. The CDR3 spells CASSLGDVTPTGLCRGYNF. The DNA of the CDR3 is TGTGCCAGCAGCTTAGGGGACGTCACTCCGACAGGGTTGTGTAGGGGCTACAACTTC.

In this sample, this clonotype turned up a few times. The junction departs from germline at one end; a sequencing error may be responsible. The chain carries TRBV7-6 and TRBJ2-1; D is unresolved. Germline-derived CDR1 and CDR2 are SGHVS and FNYEAQ. This CDR3 spans 16 amino acids. CDR3 nucleotide sequence: TGTGCCAGCAGCTGGTTGGGAATATCCACCGACAATGAGCACTTGTTC. Translated: CASSWLGISTDNEHLF.

This clonotype was counted many times. The chain combines TRBV27 with TRBJ1-2; D not certain. V was shortened by 3 bases and J by 6 bases, with 23 bases between the two germline ends. Per germline, CDR1 MNHEY and CDR2 SMNVEV (reference sequence). The CDR3 totals 17 residues. The CDR3 spells CASSFGLSGGLLDGYTF. The CDR3 nucleotides read TGTGCCAGCAGTTTCGGCTTATCAGGAGGGCTCTTAGATGGCTACACCTTC.

Details on this clonotype: This likely comes from a read error, as the CDR3 has no conserved phenylalanine or tryptophan at its end. The CDR3 here is CASPGATQYC. For the CDR3, the DNA is TGTGCCAGTCCGGGAGCGACGCAGTATTGT. This chain joins TRBV27 and TRBJ2-3; D might be TRBD2 (6 bases). This CDR3 has 10 amino acids. V lost 9 bases and J lost 9, with 10 bases in between. Looked up from germline, CDR1 is MNHEY and CDR2 is SMNVEV (reference sequence).

The chain carries TRBV5-5 and TRBJ1-2; 8 bases map to TRBD1. The CDR3 extends over 12 amino acids. The V gene's germline CDR1 is SGHKS and CDR2 YYEKEE (reference sequence). Unmatched junction bases numbered 9, after V lost 9 bases and J lost 8 bases. CDR3 protein: CAITWTGLGYTF. CDR3 sequence (DNA): TGTGCCATCACCTGGACAGGGTTGGGCTACACCTTC. The full variable domain, rest sourced from reference TRBV5-5 and TRBJ1-2, is DAGVTQSPTHLIKTRGQQVTLRCSPISGHKSVSWYQQVLGQGPQFIFQYYEKEERGRGNFPDRFSARQFPNYSSELNVNALLLGDSALYLCAITWTGLGYTFGSGTRLTVV.

The chain links TRBV28 to TRBJ2-7, with D possibly called TRBD1 or TRBD2 (5 bases each). The CDR3 covers 14 residues. Germline V CDR1 and CDR2: MDHEN, SYDVKM. The V and J ends lost 6 bases and 3 bases respectively, with 15 bases between them. The CDR3 DNA follows: TGTGCCAGCAGGAGGGGCTGGCAGGACTACGAGCAGTACTTC. Translated, it gives CASRRGWQDYEQYF. The entire variable domain, with the rest obtained from reference TRBV28 and TRBJ2-7, is as follows: DVKVTQSSRYLVKRTGEKVFLECVQDMDHENMFWYRQDPGLGLRLIYFSYDVKMKEKGDIPEGYSVSREKKERFSLILESASTNQTSMYLCASRRGWQDYEQYFGPGTRLTVT.

The chain employs TRBV19 and TRBJ1-1; D is perhaps TRBD1 (5 bases). The germline V gene encodes CDR1 LNHDA and CDR2 SQIVND (reference sequence). This CDR3 is 12 amino acids long. Deletions cut 7 bases from V and 6 bases from J, with 12 bases between. The CDR3 DNA reads as TGTGCCAGTACCCTGGGGGGGGCTGAAGCTTTCTTT. Amino acid sequence: CASTLGGAEAFF.

J is TRBJ2-7 and V is TRBV11-3, with 10 bases that match TRBD1. The CDR3 runs to 15 residues. The V and J ends lost 1 base and 5 bases, in that order; junction bases with no gene match: 5. Germline V gene data show CDR1 as SGHNT and CDR2 as YENEEA. The CDR3 sequence: CASSLGGQGVNEQYF. Written as DNA, the CDR3 is TGTGCCAGCAGCTTAGGTGGACAGGGGGTTAACGAGCAGTACTTC.

Details on this clonotype: At one end, the junction sequence differs from germline, possibly due to a read error. The chain couples TRBV7-9 to TRBJ1-6; D might be TRBD1 (6 bases). The CDR3 extends over 17 amino acids. The germline CDR1 and CDR2 sequences are SEHNR and FQNEAQ (reference sequence). CDR3 region: CASITYDRAGANSPLHF. The DNA for the CDR3 is TGTGCCAGCATCACTTACGACCGGGCAGGGGCAAATTCACCCCTACACTTT. Based on the CDR3 plus reference TRBV7-9 and TRBJ1-6, the full variable domain is DTGVSQNPRHKITKRGQNVTFRCDPISEHNRLYWYRQTLGQGPEFLTYFQNEAQLEKSRLLSDRFSAERPKGSFSTLEIQRTEQGDSAMYLCASITYDRAGANSPLHFGNGTRLTVT.

This clonotype was counted a few times. This sequence joins TRBV12-3 or TRBV12-4 and TRBJ1-1, with TRBD1 as a possible D gene (5 bases). The CDR3 consists of 16 residues. Trimming took 6 bases from V and 4 from J, leaving 21 bases between them. This chain's CDR3 is CASSLRVAKQFTEAFF. As DNA, the CDR3 is TGTGCCAGCAGCCTCAGGGTTGCCAAACAGTTCACTGAAGCTTTCTTT.

As to this clonotype: Relative to the germline gene, one junction end is altered; a read error may explain this. The chain uses TRBV7-2 and TRBJ2-2, with 9 bases fitting TRBD2. Per germline, CDR1 SGHTA and CDR2 FQGNSA. The CDR3 runs 16 residues. Written as DNA, the CDR3 is TGTGCAAGCAGCCGATTTAGCGGGAGTGCCTCCGGGGAGATGTTTTTT. Amino acid sequence: CASSRFSGSASGEMFF.

This clonotype was seen a few times. The V and J genes are TRBV7-3 and TRBJ1-1; D is ambiguous. The germline V gene encodes CDR1 SGHTA and CDR2 FQGTGA. This CDR3 comprises 13 residues. The ends were cut back, 6 bases at V and 0 bases at J, with 8 bases in the middle. CDR3 region: CASSLILNTEAFF. The CDR3 DNA sequence: TGTGCCAGCAGTCTAATATTGAACACTGAAGCTTTCTTT.

The CDR3 sequence: CATNTPETGNTIYF. The CDR3 DNA is TGTGCCACTAATACTCCGGAGACGGGAAACACCATATATTTT. The chain has TRBV7-2 and TRBJ1-3; D unresolved. Trimming removed 10 bases from V and 4 bases from J, with 17 bases in between. The CDR3 sequence is 14 residues long. Germline lookup yields CDR1 SGHTA and CDR2 FQGNSA.

Remarks on this clonotype: Relative to the germline gene, one junction end is altered; a read error may explain this. This chain uses TRBV7-6 with TRBJ1-5; unclear D gene. Germline CDR1 and CDR2: SGHVS and FNYEAQ. The CDR3 runs to 15 residues. CDR3 in amino acids: CASRPETYSKQPQHF. DNA for the CDR3: TGTGCCAGCAGACCCGAAACCTACAGCAAGCAGCCCCAGCATTTT. The complete variable domain, with remaining parts taken from reference TRBV7-6 and TRBJ1-5, reads GAGVSQSPRYKVTKRGQDVALRCDPISGHVSLYWYRQALGQGPEFLTYFNYEAQQDKSGLPNDRFSAERPEGSISTLTIQRTEQRDSAMYRCASRPETYSKQPQHFGDGTRLSIL.

This clonotype was detected only a few times. This chain uses TRBV7-8 with TRBJ1-6; D not resolved. CDR1 is SGHVS, CDR2 FQNEAQ, per germline. V was shortened by 0 bases and J by 0 bases, with 12 bases between the two germline ends. This CDR3 has 18 residues. CDR3 bases: TGTGCCAGCAGCTTAGCGGAGGGAGGGTCCTCCTATAATTCACCCCTCCACTTT. Protein sequence: CASSLAEGGSSYNSPLHF.